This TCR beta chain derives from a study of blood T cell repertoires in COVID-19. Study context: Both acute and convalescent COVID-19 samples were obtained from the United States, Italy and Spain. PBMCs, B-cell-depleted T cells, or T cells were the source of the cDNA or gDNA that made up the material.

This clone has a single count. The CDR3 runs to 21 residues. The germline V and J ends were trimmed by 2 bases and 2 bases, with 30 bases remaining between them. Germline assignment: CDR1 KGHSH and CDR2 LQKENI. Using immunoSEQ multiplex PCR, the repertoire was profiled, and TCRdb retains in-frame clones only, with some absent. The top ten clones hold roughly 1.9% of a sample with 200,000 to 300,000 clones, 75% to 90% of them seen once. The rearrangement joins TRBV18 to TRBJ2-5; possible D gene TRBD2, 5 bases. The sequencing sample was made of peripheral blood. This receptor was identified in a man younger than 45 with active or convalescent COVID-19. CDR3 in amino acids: CASSPLVRQLTGSQAQETQYF. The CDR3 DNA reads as TGTGCCAGCTCACCATTAGTCAGGCAGTTGACGGGGAGCCAGGCGCAAGAGACCCAGTACTTC.